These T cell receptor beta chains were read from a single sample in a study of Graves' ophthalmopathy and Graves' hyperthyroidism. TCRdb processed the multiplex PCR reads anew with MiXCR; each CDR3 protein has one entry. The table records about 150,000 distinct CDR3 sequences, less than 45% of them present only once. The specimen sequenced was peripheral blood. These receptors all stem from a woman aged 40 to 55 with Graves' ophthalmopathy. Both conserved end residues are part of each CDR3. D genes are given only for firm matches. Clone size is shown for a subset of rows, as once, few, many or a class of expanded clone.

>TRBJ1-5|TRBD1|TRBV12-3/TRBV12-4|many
CASSKTGGTGIDQPQHF
TGTGCCAGCAGTAAGACTGGCGGGACAGGGATCGATCAGCCCCAGCATTTT
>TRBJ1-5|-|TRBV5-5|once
CASSWTNTFGQPQHF
TGTGCCAGCAGTTGGACAAATACTTTCGGCCAGCCCCAGCATTTT
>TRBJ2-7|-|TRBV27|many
CASSLGAHYEQYF
TGTGCCAGCAGTTTGGGGGCCCACTACGAGCAGTACTTC
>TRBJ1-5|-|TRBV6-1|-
CASAGRTSNQPQHF
TGTGCCAGCGCAGGGAGGACAAGCAATCAGCCCCAGCATTTT
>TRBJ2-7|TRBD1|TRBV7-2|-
CASSPGQARGEQYF
TGTGCCAGCAGCCCGGGACAGGCTCGGGGGGAGCAGTACTTC
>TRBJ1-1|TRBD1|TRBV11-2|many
CASSADRGSEAFF
TGTGCCAGCAGCGCAGACAGGGGATCTGAAGCTTTCTTT
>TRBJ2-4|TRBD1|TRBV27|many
CASSGGTGGNIQYF
TGTGCCAGCAGCGGCGGGACAGGGGGCAACATTCAGTACTTC
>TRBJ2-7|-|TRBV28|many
CASRRAGQYYEQYF
TGTGCCAGCAGGAGGGCGGGACAGTACTACGAGCAGTACTTC
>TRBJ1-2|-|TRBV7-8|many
CASSHPDYGYTF
TGTGCCAGCAGCCACCCAGACTATGGCTACACCTTC
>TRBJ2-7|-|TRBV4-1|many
CASAGWDTGSYEQYF
TGCGCCAGCGCCGGGTGGGACACAGGCTCCTACGAGCAGTACTTC
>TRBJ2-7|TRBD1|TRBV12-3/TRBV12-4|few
CASSKGASWEQYF
TGTGCCAGCAGTAAGGGGGCCTCGTGGGAGCAGTACTTC
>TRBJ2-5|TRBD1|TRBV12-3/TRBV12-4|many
CASSLVGQGETQYF
TGTGCCAGCAGTTTAGTCGGACAGGGAGAGACCCAGTACTTC
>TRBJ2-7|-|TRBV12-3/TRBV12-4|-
CASSWGGNYEQYF
TGTGCCAGTAGTTGGGGTGGGAACTACGAGCAGTACTTC
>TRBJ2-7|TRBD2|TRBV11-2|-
CASSLESSGRLYEQYF
TGTGCCAGCAGCTTAGAGAGCAGCGGGAGGCTGTACGAGCAGTACTTC
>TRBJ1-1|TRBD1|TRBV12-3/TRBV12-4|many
CASKTQGEMGTEAFF
TGTGCCAGCAAGACCCAGGGGGAGATGGGCACTGAAGCTTTCTTT
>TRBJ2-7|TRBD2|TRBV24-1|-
CATSVETSGSYEQYF
TGTGCCACCAGTGTTGAGACTAGCGGCTCCTACGAGCAGTACTTC
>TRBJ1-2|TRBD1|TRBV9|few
CASSVWDRGGYTF
TGTGCCAGCAGCGTATGGGACAGGGGCGGCTACACCTTC
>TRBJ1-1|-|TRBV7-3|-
CASSSVNTEAFF
TGTGCCAGCAGCTCGGTGAACACTGAAGCTTTCTTT
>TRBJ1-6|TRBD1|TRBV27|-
CASSVLGTGLYSPLHF
TGTGCCAGCAGCGTACTCGGGACAGGGCTGTATTCACCCCTCCACTTT
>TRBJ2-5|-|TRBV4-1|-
CASSYTRVNGETQYF
TGCGCCAGCAGCTATACCAGGGTGAATGGAGAGACCCAGTACTTC
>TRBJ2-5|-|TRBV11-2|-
CASSRGPRQETQYF
TGTGCCAGCAGCCGCGGACCCAGGCAGGAGACCCAGTACTTC
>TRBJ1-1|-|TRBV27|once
CASRDPGQRAFF
TGTGCCAGCAGGGATCCGGGCCAACGGGCTTTCTTT